The present T cell receptor (beta chain) was sequenced within a study of control samples from healthy donors and cancer patients. Sequenced by immunoSEQ multiplex PCR; TCRdb stores in-frame clones only, minus some. The sample holds about 160,000 clones; around 94% are singletons and the top ten take about 15%. The CDR3 runs 14 residues. Germline-derived CDR1 and CDR2 are KGHSH and LQKENI. V dropped 2 bases and J dropped 2 bases, with 10 bases sitting between them. Source material: PBMCs. This clonotype was obtained from a man between 60 and 75 years old with colorectal cancer. The chain is built from TRBV18 and TRBJ2-7, with D hard to call. DNA of the CDR3: TGTGCCAGCTCACCATTACCCCTGACCTACGAGCAGTACTTC. Protein product: CASSPLPLTYEQYF.